The clone carrying this T cell receptor beta chain was counted between two and nine times. Its target is unknown. This entry belongs to a study of cytomegalovirus exposure and HLA in healthy donors. With 60 Vbeta and 13 Jbeta primers, the PCR was carried out. Sequencing was performed with immunoSEQ multiplex PCR; in TCRdb, only in-frame clones are kept and a portion is missing. This table holds roughly 100,000 clones, 60% to 80% found once. V lost 1 base and J lost 3; bases outside the gene matches: 7. The CDR3 spans 16 residues. Germline CDR1 is SGHNT and CDR2 is YYREEE (reference sequence). General study points: At a 0.05 false discovery rate, a later analysis found about 17,000 TCR beta sequences to be associated with HLA alleles. A later analysis found TCR association rates differed by HLA locus, highest for DRB1 and lowest for HLA-C.

This clonotype was obtained from a man aged 25 to 45 in good health and CMV-seronegative. The sequencing sample was made of PBMCs. The chain joins TRBV5-4 to TRBJ2-1; 7 bases map to TRBD2. The CDR3 is CASSLIQRGNYNEQFF. The CDR3 coding sequence is TGTGCCAGCAGCTTGATCCAGCGGGGCAACTACAATGAGCAGTTCTTC.